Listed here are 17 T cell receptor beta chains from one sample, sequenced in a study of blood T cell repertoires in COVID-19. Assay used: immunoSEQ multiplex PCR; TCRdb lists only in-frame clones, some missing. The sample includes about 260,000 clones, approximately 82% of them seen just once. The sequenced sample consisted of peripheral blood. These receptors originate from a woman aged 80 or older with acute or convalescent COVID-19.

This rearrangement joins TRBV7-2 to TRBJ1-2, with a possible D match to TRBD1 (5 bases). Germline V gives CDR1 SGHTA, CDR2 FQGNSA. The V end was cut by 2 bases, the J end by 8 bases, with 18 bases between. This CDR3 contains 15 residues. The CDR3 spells CASSLRGSGMGGYTF. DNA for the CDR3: TGTGCCAGCAGCTTAAGGGGTTCCGGTATGGGGGGCTACACCTTC.

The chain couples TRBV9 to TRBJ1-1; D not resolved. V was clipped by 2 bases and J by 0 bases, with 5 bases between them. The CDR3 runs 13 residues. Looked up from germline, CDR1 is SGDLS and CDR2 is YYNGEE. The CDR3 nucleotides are TGTGCCAGCAGCGTTACTCTGAACACTGAAGCTTTCTTT. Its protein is CASSVTLNTEAFF.

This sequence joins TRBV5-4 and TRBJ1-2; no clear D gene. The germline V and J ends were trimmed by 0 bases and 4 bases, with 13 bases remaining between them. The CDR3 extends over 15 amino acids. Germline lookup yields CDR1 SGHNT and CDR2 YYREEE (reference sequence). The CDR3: CASSLGGAVIYGYTF. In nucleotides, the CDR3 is TGTGCCAGCAGCTTGGGCGGCGCGGTTATCTATGGCTACACCTTC.

The chain's CDR3 is CASSPEGDYGYTF. The CDR3 DNA sequence: TGTGCCAGTAGTCCAGAGGGGGACTATGGCTACACCTTC. The chain recombines TRBV19 with TRBJ1-2, with D perhaps matching TRBD1 (6 bases). Trimming removed 5 bases at V and 3 bases at J, with 10 bases between. The CDR3 length is 13 residues. CDR1 LNHDA and CDR2 SQIVND come from the germline V gene (reference sequence).

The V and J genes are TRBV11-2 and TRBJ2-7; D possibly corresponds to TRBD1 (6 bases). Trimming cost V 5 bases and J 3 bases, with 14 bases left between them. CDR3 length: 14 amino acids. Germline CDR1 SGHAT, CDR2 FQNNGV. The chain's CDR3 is CASSPRTGNYEQYF. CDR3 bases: TGTGCCAGCAGCCCACGAACAGGGAACTACGAGCAGTACTTC.

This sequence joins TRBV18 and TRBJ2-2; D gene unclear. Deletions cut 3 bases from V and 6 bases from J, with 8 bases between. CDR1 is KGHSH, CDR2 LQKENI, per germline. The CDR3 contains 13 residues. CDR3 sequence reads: CASSPNTAGELFF. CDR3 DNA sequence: TGTGCCAGCTCACCTAATACAGCCGGGGAGCTGTTTTTT.

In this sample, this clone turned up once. In DNA form, the CDR3 reads TGTGCCACCAGCAGAGATCTAGGTAGCGGGGGAGGAGAGACCCAGTACTTC. Protein sequence: CATSRDLGSGGGETQYF. The V call is TRBV15, the J call TRBJ2-5; 9 bases line up with TRBD2. CDR1 and CDR2 (germline): LNHNV, YYDKDF (reference sequence). The CDR3 totals 17 residues. With 0 bases clipped from V and 4 bases from J, the junction kept 9 bases outside the gene matches. The full variable domain, its missing parts supplied by reference TRBV15 and TRBJ2-5, is DAMVIQNPRYQVTQFGKPVTLSCSQTLNHNVMYWYQQKSSQAPKLLFHYYDKDFNNEADTPDNFQSRRPNTSFCFLDIRSPGLGDTAMYLCATSRDLGSGGGETQYFGPGTRLLVL.

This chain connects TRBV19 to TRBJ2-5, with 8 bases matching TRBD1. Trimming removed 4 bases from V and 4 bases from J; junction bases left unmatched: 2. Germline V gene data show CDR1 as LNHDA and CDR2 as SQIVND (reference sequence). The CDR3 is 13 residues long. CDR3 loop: CASSTTGGETQYF. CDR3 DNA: TGTGCCAGTAGTACCACAGGGGGAGAGACCCAGTACTTC.

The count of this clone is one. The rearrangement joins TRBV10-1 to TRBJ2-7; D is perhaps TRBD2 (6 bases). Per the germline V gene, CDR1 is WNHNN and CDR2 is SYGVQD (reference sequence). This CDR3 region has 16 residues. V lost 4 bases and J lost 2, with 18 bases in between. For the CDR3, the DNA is TGCGCCAGCAGTGGTGATAAGGGGACTGTCACCTACGAGCAGTACTTC. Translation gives CASSGDKGTVTYEQYF.

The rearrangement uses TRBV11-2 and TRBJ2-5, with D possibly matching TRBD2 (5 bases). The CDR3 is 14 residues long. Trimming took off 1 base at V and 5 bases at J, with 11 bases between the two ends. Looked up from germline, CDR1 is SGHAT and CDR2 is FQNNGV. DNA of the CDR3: TGTGCCAGCAGCTTAGTCGGGGAGTTTGAGACCCAGTACTTC. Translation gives CASSLVGEFETQYF.

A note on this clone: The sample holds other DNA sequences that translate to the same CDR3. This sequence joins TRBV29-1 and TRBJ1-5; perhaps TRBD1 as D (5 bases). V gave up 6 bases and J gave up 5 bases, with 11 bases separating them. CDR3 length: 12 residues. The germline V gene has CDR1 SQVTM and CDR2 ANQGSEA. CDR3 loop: CSVRTGDQPQHF. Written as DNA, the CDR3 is TGCAGCGTCCGGACGGGGGATCAGCCCCAGCATTTT.

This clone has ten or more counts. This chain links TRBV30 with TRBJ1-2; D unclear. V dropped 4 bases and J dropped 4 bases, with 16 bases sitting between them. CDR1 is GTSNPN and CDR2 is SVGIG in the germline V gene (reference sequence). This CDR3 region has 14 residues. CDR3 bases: TGTGCCTGGACAGCTCTACGGAGGGCCTATGGCTACACCTTC. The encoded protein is CAWTALRRAYGYTF.

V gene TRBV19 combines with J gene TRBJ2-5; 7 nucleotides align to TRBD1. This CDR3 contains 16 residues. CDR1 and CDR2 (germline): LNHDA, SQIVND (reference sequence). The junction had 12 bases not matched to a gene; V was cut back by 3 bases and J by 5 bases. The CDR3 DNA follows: TGTGCCAGTAGTATTCCCAACAGGGGAGTGGGGGAGACCCAGTACTTC. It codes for CASSIPNRGVGETQYF.

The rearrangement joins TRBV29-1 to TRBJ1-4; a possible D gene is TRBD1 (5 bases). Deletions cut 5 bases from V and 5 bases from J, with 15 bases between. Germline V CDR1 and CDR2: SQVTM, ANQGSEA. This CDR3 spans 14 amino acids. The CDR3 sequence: CSVLVRGGNEKLFF. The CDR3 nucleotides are TGCAGCGTTCTCGTCCGCGGGGGGAATGAAAAACTGTTTTTT. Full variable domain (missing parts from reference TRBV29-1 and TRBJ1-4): SAVISQKPSRDICQRGTSLTIQCQVDSQVTMMFWYRQQPGQSLTLIATANQGSEATYESGFVIDKFPISRPNLTFSTLTVSNMSPEDSSIYLCSVLVRGGNEKLFFGSGTQLSVL.

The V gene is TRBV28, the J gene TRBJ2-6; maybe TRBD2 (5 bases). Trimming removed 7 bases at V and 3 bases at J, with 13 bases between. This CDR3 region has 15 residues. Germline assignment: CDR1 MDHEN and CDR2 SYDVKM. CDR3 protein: CASTERAVGANVLTF. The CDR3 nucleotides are TGTGCCAGCACCGAGAGGGCGGTTGGGGCCAACGTCCTGACTTTC.

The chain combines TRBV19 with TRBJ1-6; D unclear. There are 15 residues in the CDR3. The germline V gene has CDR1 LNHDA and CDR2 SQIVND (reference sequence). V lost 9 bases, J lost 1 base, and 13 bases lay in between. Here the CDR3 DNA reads TGTGCCAGCCTCACGACGGGATCCTATAATTCACCCCTCCACTTT. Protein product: CASLTTGSYNSPLHF.

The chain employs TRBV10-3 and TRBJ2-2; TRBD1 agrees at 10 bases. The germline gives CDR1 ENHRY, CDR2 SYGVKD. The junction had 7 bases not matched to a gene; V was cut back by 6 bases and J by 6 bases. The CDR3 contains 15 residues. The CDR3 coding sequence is TGTGCCATCAGGTCGGACAGGGGGTTTTCCGGGGAGCTGTTTTTT. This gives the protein CAIRSDRGFSGELFF.